The 32 T cell receptor beta chains presented below share a single source sample, sequenced in a study of T cell changes during pregnancy in multiple sclerosis (dated by TCRdb to about 2019). Library method: the immunoSEQ multiplex PCR assay. TCRdb's version of the immuneACCESS table is confined to in-frame rearrangements and falls short of the full clone set. An unresolved V gene accounts for under half of the shortfall where checked; the remainder is of unknown origin. The sample has tens of thousands of clones on record, roughly 90% of them singletons. The top ten clones comprise 0.9% to 0.95% of the sample. The material sequenced was peripheral blood, taken before pregnancy. Receptors originate from a female donor with multiple sclerosis, enrolled in a pregnancy study.

The chain joins TRBV20-1 to TRBJ2-5; D is perhaps TRBD2 (5 bases). The CDR3 length is 11 residues. The V gene lost 7 bases and the J gene lost 1 base, with 7 bases spanning the gap. Germline values: CDR1 DFQATT, CDR2 SNEGSKA (reference sequence). The CDR3 bases are TGCAGTGGGGAGATCCAAGAGACCCAGTACTTC. Translated, it gives CSGEIQETQYF.

The chain carries TRBV5-1 and TRBJ2-7; 9 bases line up with TRBD2. Germline CDR1 is SGHRS and CDR2 is YFSETQ. V was pared by 2 bases and J by 2 bases, with 5 bases of the junction left unmatched. The CDR3 is 15 residues long. CDR3 loop: CASSLTGLATYEQYF. The DNA of the CDR3 is TGCGCCAGCAGCTTAACGGGACTAGCCACCTACGAGCAGTACTTC.

The CDR3 region is CASRWEQGKASYNEQFF. The DNA of the CDR3 is TGTGCCAGCAGGTGGGAACAGGGGAAGGCCTCCTACAATGAGCAGTTCTTC. The chain joins TRBV2 to TRBJ2-1, with TRBD1 matching over 7 bases. After removal of 6 bases from V and 0 bases from J, the junction contained 11 bases not matched to a gene. Germline V gene sequence: CDR1 SNHLY, CDR2 FYNNEI. There are 17 residues in the CDR3.

The CDR3, as DNA: TGCGCCAGCAGCCAACAGCTAGATCGCGGGTACGAGCAGTACTTC. Translated: CASSQQLDRGYEQYF. The chain carries TRBV4-1 and TRBJ2-7; D is possibly TRBD2 (5 bases). This CDR3 is 15 amino acids long. Germline assignment: CDR1 MGHRA and CDR2 YSYEKL. Trimming shortened V by 2 bases and J by 4 bases, and 15 bases separated the two germline ends.

The chain is built from TRBV4-1 and TRBJ1-6, with D unresolved. Germline V gene lookup returns CDR1 MGHRA and CDR2 YSYEKL. The CDR3 runs 18 residues. V lost 4 bases, J lost 8 bases, and 24 bases lay in between. The CDR3 DNA reads TGCGCCAGCAGCCTAAGAGAAAACTTTTCCGACTTAGATTCACCCCTCCACTTT. Protein: CASSLRENFSDLDSPLHF.

V gene TRBV30 combines with J gene TRBJ1-3; D is undetermined. The length of the CDR3 is 14 residues. V lost 7 bases and J lost 0, with 13 bases in between. The germline V gene encodes CDR1 GTSNPN and CDR2 SVGIG (reference sequence). The CDR3 region has the DNA TGTGCCTTGGATAAAGACTTCTCTGGAAACACCATATATTTT. Protein sequence: CALDKDFSGNTIYF.

The rearrangement uses TRBV19 and TRBJ1-1; tentatively, D is TRBD1 (6 bases). The CDR3 loop spans 14 amino acids. Between the trimmed V and J ends, which lost 7 bases and 5 bases, there was a span of 17 bases. Germline V gene sequence: CDR1 LNHDA, CDR2 SQIVND (reference sequence). The CDR3 spells CASTQPGGRTEAFF. The CDR3 coding sequence is TGTGCCAGTACCCAACCGGGGGGCCGGACTGAAGCTTTCTTT.

The chain couples TRBV5-1 to TRBJ1-2, with 9 nucleotides matching TRBD1. V lost 4 bases, J lost 5 bases, and 6 bases stayed unmatched. CDR1 is SGHRS and CDR2 is YFSETQ in the germline V gene. The CDR3 has 14 amino acids. The CDR3 DNA is TGCGCCAGCAGCCCGACAGGGGGTAATTATGGCTACACCTTC. Its protein is CASSPTGGNYGYTF.

This chain uses TRBV2 with TRBJ1-5; a weak D match, TRBD1 (5 bases). This CDR3 is built from 13 residues. In germline, CDR1 is SNHLY, CDR2 FYNNEI. The ends were cut back, 4 bases at V and 4 bases at J, with 8 bases in the middle. The CDR3, as DNA: TGTGCCAGCAGTGGGGAGGGGAATCAGCCCCAGCATTTT. Amino acids: CASSGEGNQPQHF.

The CDR3 DNA is TGTGCTAGTGGTTTGGCAGGGATAAACATTCAGTACTTC. Translation gives CASGLAGINIQYF. This chain joins TRBV12-5 and TRBJ2-4, with a possible D match to TRBD1 (5 bases). The V and J ends lost 1 base and 6 bases respectively, with 7 bases between them. This CDR3 has 13 residues. In germline, CDR1 is LGHNT, CDR2 FRNRAP. Full variable domain (outside the CDR3, taken from reference TRBV12-5 and TRBJ2-4): DARVTQTPRHKVTEMGQEVTMRCQPILGHNTVFWYRQTMMQGLELLAYFRNRAPLDDSGMPKDRFSAEMPDATLATLKIQPSEPRDSAVYFCASGLAGINIQYFGAGTRLSVL.

The genes are TRBV7-9 and TRBJ1-2; 8 nucleotides line up with TRBD1. Germline CDR1 is SEHNR and CDR2 is FQNEAQ (reference sequence). The junction had 8 bases not matched to a gene; V was cut back by 4 bases and J by 4 bases. This CDR3 comprises 15 residues. CDR3 sequence reads: CASSSRGQGGYGYTF. CDR3 nucleotides: TGTGCCAGCAGCTCGCGTGGACAGGGAGGCTATGGCTACACCTTC.

The V call is TRBV6-1, the J call TRBJ1-2, with 7 bases matching TRBD1. Germline-derived CDR1 and CDR2 are MNHNS and SASEGT. This CDR3 contains 16 residues. The junction had 8 bases not matched to a gene; V was cut back by 4 bases and J by 0 bases. The CDR3 sequence: CASSGRRGQTNYGYTF. The CDR3 bases are TGTGCCAGCAGTGGGCGGAGGGGACAGACTAACTATGGCTACACCTTC.

This chain connects TRBV7-3 to TRBJ1-1; no firm D call. Germline V gene sequence: CDR1 SGHTA, CDR2 FQGTGA. The V end lost 5 bases, the J end lost 2 bases, and 9 bases lay between the germline ends. CDR3 length: 13 amino acids. The CDR3 protein is CASSRHINTEAFF. The CDR3 DNA is TGTGCCAGCAGCCGACACATTAACACTGAAGCTTTCTTT.

The rearrangement links TRBV7-9 to TRBJ2-1; 7 nucleotides agree with TRBD1. V lost 8 bases to trimming and J lost 9 bases; unmatched junction nucleotides: 7. Germline V gives CDR1 SEHNR, CDR2 FQNEAQ (reference sequence). CDR3 length: 12 residues. DNA of the CDR3: TGTGCCAGCTCGAGACAGGGAGCTGAGCAGTTCTTC. Its translation is CASSRQGAEQFF. Supplemented by reference TRBV7-9 and TRBJ2-1, the full variable domain reads DTGVSQNPRHKITKRGQNVTFRCDPISEHNRLYWYRQTLGQGPEFLTYFQNEAQLEKSRLLSDRFSAERPKGSFSTLEIQRTEQGDSAMYLCASSRQGAEQFFGPGTRLTVL.

The chain recombines TRBV19 with TRBJ2-1, with D uncertain. Germline V gives CDR1 LNHDA, CDR2 SQIVND (reference sequence). This CDR3 comprises 12 residues. Trimming removed 6 bases at V and 5 bases at J, with 8 bases between. The CDR3 loop reads CASRYNDNEQFF. The CDR3 DNA sequence: TGTGCCAGTAGATACAACGACAATGAGCAGTTCTTC.

The CDR3 loop is CASSPGTANTEAFF. The CDR3 coding sequence is TGTGCCAGCAGTCCCGGGACAGCGAACACTGAAGCTTTCTTT. The rearrangement joins TRBV27 to TRBJ1-1; the match to TRBD1 covers 7 bases. V dropped 5 bases and J dropped 1; count of bases not matched to a gene: 4. The CDR3 is 14 residues long. CDR1 MNHEY and CDR2 SMNVEV come from the germline V gene (reference sequence).

This clone has just one count. V usage is TRBV7-9 and J usage is TRBJ2-7; 7 positions match TRBD1. The CDR3 has 12 residues. V lost 5 bases and J lost 7; bases outside the gene matches: 5. The germline V gene has CDR1 SEHNR and CDR2 FQNEAQ (reference sequence). The CDR3 region is CASSRDRKEQYF. CDR3 bases: TGTGCCAGCAGCCGGGACAGAAAGGAGCAGTACTTC.

Here the CDR3 DNA reads TGTGCCAGCAGCCCCCGACAGGGGGGGAACACCGGGGAGCTGTTTTTT. Translation: CASSPRQGGNTGELFF. The rearrangement joins TRBV7-3 to TRBJ2-2; 9 bases match TRBD1. The CDR3 covers 16 residues. In germline, CDR1 is SGHTA, CDR2 FQGTGA. With V trimmed by 5 bases and J by 1 base, 5 bases remained unmatched.

The CDR3 sequence is CASSQDWLLGTEAFF. Here the CDR3 DNA reads TGCGCCAGCAGCCAAGATTGGTTACTCGGCACTGAAGCTTTCTTT. This chain joins TRBV4-3 and TRBJ1-1; D gene unclear. The germline V gene has CDR1 LGHNA and CDR2 YSLEER. The CDR3 runs to 15 residues. With 0 bases removed from V and 4 bases from J, the gap between germline ends came to 12 bases.

J is TRBJ2-5 and V is TRBV27, with 7 positions matching TRBD1. V was clipped by 5 bases and J by 3 bases; unmatched bases: 9. Germline CDR1 reads MNHEY; CDR2 reads SMNVEV (reference sequence). The CDR3 is 15 amino acids. The CDR3 DNA follows: TGTGCCAGCAGTACCGGGACAGCGAGGAAAGAGACCCAGTACTTC. This gives the protein CASSTGTARKETQYF.

The CDR3 DNA reads as TGTGCCAGCAGTTTATTAACCGGTGTCAGTAGGGGTGGCTACACCTTC. It translates to CASSLLTGVSRGGYTF. This chain uses TRBV27 with TRBJ1-2, with D perhaps matching TRBD1 (5 bases). CDR3 size: 16 residues. Germline CDR1 MNHEY, CDR2 SMNVEV (reference sequence). The germline V and J ends were trimmed by 1 base and 7 bases, with 19 bases remaining between them.

The V gene is TRBV5-1, the J gene TRBJ2-7; the D is unclear. Germline V lookup: CDR1 SGHRS, CDR2 YFSETQ. The CDR3 contains 14 residues. V lost 0 bases and J lost 4, with 11 bases in between. In DNA, the CDR3 is TGCGCCAGCAGCTTGGGCCCAGATGTTTACGAGCAGTACTTC. Protein product: CASSLGPDVYEQYF.

The chain links TRBV5-4 to TRBJ2-2, with 10 nucleotides matching TRBD1. In germline, CDR1 is SGHNT, CDR2 YYREEE (reference sequence). Germline trimming cut 4 bases from V and 5 bases from J; bases unmatched to any gene: 5. The CDR3 runs 15 residues. The CDR3 DNA follows: TGTGCCAGCAGCCAGGGACAGGGGAGGACCGGGGAGCTGTTTTTT. Protein sequence: CASSQGQGRTGELFF.

The rearrangement joins TRBV7-3 to TRBJ2-3; 12 bases line up with TRBD2. Looked up from germline, CDR1 is SGHTA and CDR2 is FQGTGA. J was trimmed by 0 bases and V by 5 bases; bases with no gene match: 15. The CDR3 consists of 20 residues. The CDR3 sequence is CASSPRGVTSGSFSTDTQYF. DNA of the CDR3: TGTGCCAGCAGCCCCAGGGGCGTGACTAGCGGGAGTTTTAGCACAGATACGCAGTATTTT.

The chain couples TRBV5-1 to TRBJ1-2; D is perhaps TRBD1 (5 bases). The ends were cut back, 0 bases at V and 4 bases at J, with 10 bases in the middle. Germline V CDR1 and CDR2: SGHRS, YFSETQ. The CDR3 is 14 amino acids. Here the CDR3 DNA reads TGCGCCAGCAGCTTGGAAGGGACTCCCTATGGCTACACCTTC. Translating it yields CASSLEGTPYGYTF.

V is TRBV27 and J is TRBJ2-7; no definite D call. V lost 4 bases and J 2 bases, leaving 12 bases between the germline ends. This CDR3 is 14 amino acids long. The germline V gene has CDR1 MNHEY and CDR2 SMNVEV (reference sequence). This CDR3 is CASSSIQVPYEQYF. CDR3 bases: TGTGCCAGCAGTTCTATCCAGGTCCCCTACGAGCAGTACTTC.

J is TRBJ2-1 and V is TRBV2, with 9 bases aligning to TRBD2. This CDR3 has 18 residues. Unmatched junction bases numbered 14, after V lost 4 bases and J lost 4 bases. CDR1 is SNHLY, CDR2 FYNNEI, per germline. This chain's CDR3 is CASSVPFSASGAYNEQFF. The CDR3 coding sequence is TGTGCCAGCAGTGTCCCCTTTTCAGCTAGCGGGGCTTACAATGAGCAGTTCTTC.

The J gene is TRBJ2-7, the V gene TRBV2; D might be TRBD1 (5 bases). Per germline, CDR1 SNHLY and CDR2 FYNNEI. V was shortened by 6 bases and J by 1 base, with 13 bases between the two germline ends. The CDR3 is 14 residues long. The DNA of the CDR3 is TGTGCCAGCAGATCAGGGTCGGCTTCCTACGAGCAGTACTTC. Protein product: CASRSGSASYEQYF.

This clone was observed a handful of times. CDR3 loop: CASSSLTGTDTQYF. In DNA, the CDR3 is TGTGCCAGCAGTTCCTTGACAGGCACAGATACGCAGTATTTT. The V call is TRBV2, the J call TRBJ2-3; a weak D match, TRBD1 (5 bases). Germline V CDR1 and CDR2: SNHLY, FYNNEI. V shed 5 bases and J shed 1 base, with 10 bases lying between them. CDR3 length equals 14 residues.

V is TRBV30 and J is TRBJ1-5; the match to TRBD1 covers 8 bases. V gave up 1 base and J gave up 6 bases; unmatched junction bases: 5. Looked up from germline, CDR1 is GTSNPN and CDR2 is SVGIG (reference sequence). This CDR3 has 14 residues. DNA of the CDR3: TGTGCCTGGAGTGATGGCAGGGGGCGTCAGCCCCAGCATTTT. Amino acids: CAWSDGRGRQPQHF.

V gene TRBV19 combines with J gene TRBJ1-1; 10 bases are a match to TRBD1. CDR3 size: 15 residues. CDR1 is LNHDA and CDR2 is SQIVND in the germline V gene (reference sequence). V lost 5 bases to trimming and J lost 0 bases; unmatched junction nucleotides: 3. The CDR3 nucleotides read TGTGCCAGTAGTGCGGGACAGGGGATGAACACTGAAGCTTTCTTT. This encodes CASSAGQGMNTEAFF.

V gene TRBV18 combines with J gene TRBJ1-2, with a weak D call TRBD1 (6 bases). V dropped 1 base and J dropped 4 bases, with 19 bases sitting between them. This CDR3 is 17 amino acids long. From germline, CDR1 is KGHSH and CDR2 LQKENI. The CDR3 protein is CASSPLYPQTGSYGYTF. Written as DNA, the CDR3 is TGTGCCAGCTCACCACTGTATCCCCAGACAGGAAGCTATGGCTACACCTTC.